Reported below is one TCR beta chain. Antigen unknown. From germline, CDR1 is GTSNPN and CDR2 SVGIG (reference sequence). Trimming shortened V by 2 bases and J by 0 bases, and 10 bases separated the two germline ends. The CDR3 sequence is 14 residues long. This sample was included in a study of T cell responses to AZD1222 COVID-19 vaccine. Study-level results: Without day 14 samples, only post-peak T cell repertoires were studied.

The repertoire was sequenced with immunoSEQ multiplex PCR; TCRdb's copy has only in-frame clones and lacks some. Here the sample spans tens of thousands of clones, around nine tenths being singletons. The rearrangement uses TRBV30 and TRBJ1-1; a possible D gene is TRBD1 (5 bases). The TCR sequence derives from an adult in good health. Material: peripheral blood, obtained on day 0 of AZD1222 vaccination. The CDR3 DNA reads TGTGCCTGGAGTCGCCCGACAGTGAACACTGAAGCTTTCTTT. It specifies CAWSRPTVNTEAFF.